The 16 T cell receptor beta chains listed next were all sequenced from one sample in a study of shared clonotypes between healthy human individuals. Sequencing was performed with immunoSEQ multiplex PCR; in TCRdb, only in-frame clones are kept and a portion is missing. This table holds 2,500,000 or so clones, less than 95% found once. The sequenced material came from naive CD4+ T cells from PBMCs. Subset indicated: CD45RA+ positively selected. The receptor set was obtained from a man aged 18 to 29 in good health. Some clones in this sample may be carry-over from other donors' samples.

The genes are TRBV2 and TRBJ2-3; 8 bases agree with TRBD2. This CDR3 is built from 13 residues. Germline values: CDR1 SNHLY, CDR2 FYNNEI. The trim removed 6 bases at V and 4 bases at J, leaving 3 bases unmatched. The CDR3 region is CASSETSADTQYF. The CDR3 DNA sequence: TGTGCCAGCAGCGAGACTAGCGCAGATACGCAGTATTTT.

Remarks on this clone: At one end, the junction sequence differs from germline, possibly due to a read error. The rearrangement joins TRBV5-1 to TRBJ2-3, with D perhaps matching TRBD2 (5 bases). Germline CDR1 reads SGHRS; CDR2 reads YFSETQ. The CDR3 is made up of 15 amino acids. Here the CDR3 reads CASAQAGPSIDTQYF. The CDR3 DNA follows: TGCGCCAGCGCCCAAGCCGGGCCTAGCATAGATACGCAGTATTTT.

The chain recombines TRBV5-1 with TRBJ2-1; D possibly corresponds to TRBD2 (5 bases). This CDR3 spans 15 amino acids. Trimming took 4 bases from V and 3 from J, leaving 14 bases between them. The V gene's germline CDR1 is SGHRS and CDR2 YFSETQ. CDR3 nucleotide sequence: TGCGCCAGCAGCCAGGCCTCGGGGAACTACAATGAGCAGTTCTTC. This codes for CASSQASGNYNEQFF.

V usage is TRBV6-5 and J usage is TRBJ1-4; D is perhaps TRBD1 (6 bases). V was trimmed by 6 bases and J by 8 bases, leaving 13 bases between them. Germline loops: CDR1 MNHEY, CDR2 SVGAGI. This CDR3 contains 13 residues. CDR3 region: CASRTGWEEKLFF. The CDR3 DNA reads TGTGCCAGCAGAACAGGGTGGGAGGAAAAACTGTTTTTT.

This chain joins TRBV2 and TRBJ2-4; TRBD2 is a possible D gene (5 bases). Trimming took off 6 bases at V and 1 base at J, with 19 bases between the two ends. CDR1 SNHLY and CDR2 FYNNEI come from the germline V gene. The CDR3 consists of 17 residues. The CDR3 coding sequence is TGTGCCAGCAGGGCCGGTGGAGGCGGGTCGGCCAAAAACATTCAGTACTTC. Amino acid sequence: CASRAGGGGSAKNIQYF.

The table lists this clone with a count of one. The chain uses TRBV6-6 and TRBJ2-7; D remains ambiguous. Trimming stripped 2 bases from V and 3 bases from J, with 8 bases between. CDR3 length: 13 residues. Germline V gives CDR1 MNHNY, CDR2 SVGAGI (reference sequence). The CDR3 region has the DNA TGTGCCAGCAGTTACGGCCCAAACTACGAGCAGTACTTC. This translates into CASSYGPNYEQYF.

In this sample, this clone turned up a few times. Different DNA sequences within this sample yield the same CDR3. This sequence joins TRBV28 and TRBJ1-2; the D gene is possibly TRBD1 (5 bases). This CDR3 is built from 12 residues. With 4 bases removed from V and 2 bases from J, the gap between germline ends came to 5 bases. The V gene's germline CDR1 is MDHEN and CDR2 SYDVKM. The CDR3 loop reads CASSSGNYGYTF. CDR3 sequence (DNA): TGTGCCAGCAGTTCAGGGAACTATGGCTACACCTTC.

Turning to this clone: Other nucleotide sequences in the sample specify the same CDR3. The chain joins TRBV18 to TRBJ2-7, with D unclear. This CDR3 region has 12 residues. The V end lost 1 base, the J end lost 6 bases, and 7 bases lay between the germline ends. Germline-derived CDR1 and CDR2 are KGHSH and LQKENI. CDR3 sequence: CASSPLGREQYF. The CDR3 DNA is TGTGCCAGCTCACCACTAGGCCGCGAGCAGTACTTC.

The CDR3 sequence is CASSAGSGGQETQYF. For the CDR3, the DNA is TGCGCCAGCAGCGCCGGGAGCGGGGGACAAGAGACCCAGTACTTC. The chain joins TRBV4-1 to TRBJ2-5, with 8 positions matching TRBD2. CDR1 and CDR2 from the germline V gene are MGHRA and YSYEKL. This CDR3 is built from 15 residues. V gave up 5 bases and J gave up 2 bases; unmatched junction bases: 7.

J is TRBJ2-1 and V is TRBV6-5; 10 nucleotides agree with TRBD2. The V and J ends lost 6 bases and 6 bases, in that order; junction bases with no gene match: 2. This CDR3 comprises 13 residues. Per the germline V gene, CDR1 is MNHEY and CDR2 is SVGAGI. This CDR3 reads CASRAGGVNEQFF. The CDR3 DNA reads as TGTGCCAGCAGAGCGGGAGGGGTCAATGAGCAGTTCTTC.

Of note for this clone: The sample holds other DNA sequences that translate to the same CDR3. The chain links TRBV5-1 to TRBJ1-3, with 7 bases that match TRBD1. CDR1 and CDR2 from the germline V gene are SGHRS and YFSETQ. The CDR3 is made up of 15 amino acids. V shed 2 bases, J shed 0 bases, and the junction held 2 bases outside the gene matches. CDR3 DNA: TGCGCCAGCAGCTTACAGGGGAGCTCTGGAAACACCATATATTTT. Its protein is CASSLQGSSGNTIYF.

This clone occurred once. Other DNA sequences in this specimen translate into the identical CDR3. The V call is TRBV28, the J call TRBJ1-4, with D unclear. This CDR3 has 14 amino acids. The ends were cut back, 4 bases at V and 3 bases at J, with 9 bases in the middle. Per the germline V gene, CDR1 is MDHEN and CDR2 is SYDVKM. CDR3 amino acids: CASSSPDANEKLFF. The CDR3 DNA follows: TGTGCCAGCAGTTCGCCAGATGCTAATGAAAAACTGTTTTTT.

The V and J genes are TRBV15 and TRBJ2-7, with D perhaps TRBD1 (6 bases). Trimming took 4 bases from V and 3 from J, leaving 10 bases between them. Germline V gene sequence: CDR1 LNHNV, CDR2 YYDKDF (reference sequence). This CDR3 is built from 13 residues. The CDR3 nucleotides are TGTGCCACCAGCACGACAGGAGGCTACGAGCAGTACTTC. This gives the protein CATSTTGGYEQYF.

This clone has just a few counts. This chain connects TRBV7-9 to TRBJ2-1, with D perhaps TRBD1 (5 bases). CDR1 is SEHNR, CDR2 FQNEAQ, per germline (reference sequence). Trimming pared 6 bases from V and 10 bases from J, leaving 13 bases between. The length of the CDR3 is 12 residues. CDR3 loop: CASSPRDREQFF. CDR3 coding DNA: TGTGCCAGCAGTCCCAGGGATCGAGAGCAGTTCTTC.

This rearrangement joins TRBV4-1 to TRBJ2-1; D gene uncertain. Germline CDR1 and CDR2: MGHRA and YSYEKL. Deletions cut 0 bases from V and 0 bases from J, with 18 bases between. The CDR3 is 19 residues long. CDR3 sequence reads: CASSQEPTSPASSYNEQFF. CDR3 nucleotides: TGCGCCAGCAGCCAAGAGCCCACCAGCCCAGCGAGCTCCTACAATGAGCAGTTCTTC.

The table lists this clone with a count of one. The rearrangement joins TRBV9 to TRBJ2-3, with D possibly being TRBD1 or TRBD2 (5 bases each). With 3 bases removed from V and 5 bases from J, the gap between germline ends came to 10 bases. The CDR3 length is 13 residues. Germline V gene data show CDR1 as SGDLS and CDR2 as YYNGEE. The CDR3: CASSEGPGDTQYF. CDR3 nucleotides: TGTGCCAGCAGCGAGGGACCGGGAGATACGCAGTATTTT.